What follows are 9 T cell receptor beta chains derived from one specimen sequenced in a study of T cell repertoires in cytomegalovirus infection (dated by TCRdb to between 2018 and 2021). Sequencer: Illumina HiSeq 1500. The public reads were reprocessed in TCRdb via fastp at Q25 and MiXCR, keeping in-frame beta chains. Rows merge per CDR3 protein into single entries with the most common DNA and genes. The sample table lists about 900,000 distinct CDR3 sequences, around 32% of them with a count of one. Of the sample, around 15% falls within the top ten clones. In light of the paper, this sample's treatment or condition label describes: in vitro stimulation with specific CMV peptide epitopes to enrich CMV-specific T cells. No antigens are known for them. This sample comprised cultured CD8+ T cells from PBMCs, obtained from culture after CMV antigen stimulation. All receptors derive from a human donor in good health (CMV status not recorded). Some clones in this sample may be carry-over from other donors' samples.

The chain links TRBV19 to TRBJ2-6; D tentatively reads TRBD1 or TRBD2 (7 bases each). Between the trimmed V and J ends, which lost 6 bases and 0 bases, there was a span of 21 bases. This CDR3 spans 19 amino acids. Germline lookup yields CDR1 LNHDA and CDR2 SQIVND (reference sequence). This CDR3 is CASRIHWEGQISGANVLTF. Written as DNA, the CDR3 is TGTGCCAGTAGGATTCATTGGGAGGGACAGATCTCTGGGGCCAACGTCCTGACTTTC.

This clonotype was counted between two and nine times. The CDR3 loop reads CASSFPTGGQNSPLHF. The CDR3 DNA reads as TGTGCCAGCAGCTTTCCAACAGGGGGACAGAATTCACCCCTCCACTTT. The gene calls are TRBV7-9 and TRBJ1-6, with 8 bases fitting TRBD1. The J segment lost 7 bases and the V segment lost 3 bases, leaving 8 bases of the junction unmatched. The CDR3 covers 16 residues. Germline lookup yields CDR1 SEHNR and CDR2 FQNEAQ (reference sequence).

This clonotype appeared a single time. This chain links TRBV11-3 with TRBJ1-1; D not resolved. Trimming took off 5 bases at V and 5 bases at J, with 15 bases between the two ends. The V gene's germline CDR1 is SGHNT and CDR2 YENEEA. The CDR3 has 14 amino acids. This CDR3 is CASSVAPGVTEAFF. CDR3 sequence (DNA): TGTGCCAGCAGCGTGGCTCCTGGGGTAACTGAAGCTTTCTTT.

V gene TRBV15 combines with J gene TRBJ2-3, with TRBD2 matching 8 bases. This CDR3 has 15 amino acids. Germline V gives CDR1 LNHNV, CDR2 YYDKDF (reference sequence). V gave up 5 bases and J gave up 4 bases; unmatched junction bases: 8. The CDR3 protein is CATSPNGGVSDTQYF. The DNA of the CDR3 is TGTGCCACCAGCCCAAACGGGGGGGTGTCAGATACGCAGTATTTT.

This clonotype was recorded many times. The rearrangement links TRBV14 to TRBJ1-2; 8 bases map to TRBD1. J gave up 4 bases and V 6 bases, and 4 bases lay outside the gene matches. The CDR3 spans 13 residues. Germline V lookup: CDR1 SGHDN, CDR2 FVKESK. The CDR3 DNA follows: TGTGCCAGCAGTCCAACAGGGGGCTATGGCTACACCTTC. This sequence encodes CASSPTGGYGYTF.

The gene calls are TRBV19 and TRBJ2-2, with TRBD2 identical over 8 bases. The germline CDR1 and CDR2 sequences are LNHDA and SQIVND (reference sequence). There are 16 residues in the CDR3. Trimming cost V 9 bases and J 2 bases; bases outside gene matches: 11. CDR3 coding DNA: TGTGCCAGCAAGATCCGGGGGGGTTTCAACACCGGGGAGCTGTTTTTT. Its protein is CASKIRGGFNTGELFF. The variable domain in full, with the rest retrieved from reference TRBV19 and TRBJ2-2, is DGGITQSPKYLFRKEGQNVTLSCEQNLNHDAMYWYRQDPGQGLRLIYYSQIVNDFQKGDIAEGYSVSREKKESFPLTVTSAQKNPTAFYLCASKIRGGFNTGELFFGEGSRLTVL.

Many counts were recorded for this clonotype. The gene calls are TRBV27 and TRBJ1-2; a weak D match, TRBD1 (5 bases). V was clipped by 10 bases and J by 2 bases, with 17 bases between them. The CDR3 covers 14 residues. Germline V gene sequence: CDR1 MNHEY, CDR2 SMNVEV (reference sequence). CDR3: CATLSPTANYGYTF. Written as DNA, the CDR3 is TGTGCCACCCTCTCCCCGACAGCGAACTATGGCTACACCTTC.

This chain links TRBV4-1 with TRBJ2-1; D possibly matches TRBD1 or TRBD2 (5 bases each). Germline-derived CDR1 and CDR2 are MGHRA and YSYEKL. The CDR3 contains 15 residues. V lost 1 base and J lost 7, with 14 bases in between. The CDR3, as DNA: TGCGCCAGCAGCCAAGGATCAGCCGAGGGGAATGAGCAGTTCTTC. Translating gives CASSQGSAEGNEQFF.

There are a few counts of this clonotype. CDR3: CASSKRLDEQYV. The DNA for the CDR3 is TGTGCCAGCAGCAAGCGGTTGGACGAGCAGTACGTC. This rearrangement joins TRBV7-9 to TRBJ2-7; tentatively, D is TRBD2 (5 bases). The CDR3 extends over 12 amino acids. V lost 5 bases and J 5 bases, leaving 10 bases between the germline ends. CDR1 is SEHNR and CDR2 is FQNEAQ in the germline V gene (reference sequence).